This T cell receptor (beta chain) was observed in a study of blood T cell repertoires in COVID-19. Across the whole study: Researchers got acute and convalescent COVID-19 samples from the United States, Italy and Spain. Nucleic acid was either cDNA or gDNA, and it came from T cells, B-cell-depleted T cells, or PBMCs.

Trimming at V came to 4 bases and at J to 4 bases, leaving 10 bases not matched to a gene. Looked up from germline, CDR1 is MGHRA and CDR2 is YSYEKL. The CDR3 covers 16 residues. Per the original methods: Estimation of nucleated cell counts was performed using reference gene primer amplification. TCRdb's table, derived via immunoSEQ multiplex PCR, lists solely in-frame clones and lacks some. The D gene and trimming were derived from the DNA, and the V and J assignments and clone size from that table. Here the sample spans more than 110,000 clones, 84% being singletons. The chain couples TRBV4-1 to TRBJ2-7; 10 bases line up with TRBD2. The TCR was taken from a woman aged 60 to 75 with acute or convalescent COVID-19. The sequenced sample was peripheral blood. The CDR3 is CASSRLAAGGVYEQYF. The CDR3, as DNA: TGCGCCAGCAGCCGATTGGCAGCGGGAGGGGTTTACGAGCAGTACTTC.